This T cell receptor beta chain was captured in a study of blood T cell repertoires in COVID-19. The overall study: Sites across the United States, Italy and Spain contributed samples from acute and convalescent COVID-19. Sample material is recorded as cDNA or gDNA derived from T cells, B-cell-depleted T cells, or PBMCs.

Recruited during active infection, patients (from Seattle) were subsequently followed longitudinally. Authors' analysis steps: Using reference gene primer amplification, nucleated cell counts were estimated. The assay was immunoSEQ multiplex PCR, and TCRdb's table has in-frame clones only and misses some. V and J calls plus clone size are reproduced from that table; the DNA served to infer D and trimming. This repertoire shows 200,000 to 250,000 clones, roughly 85% found once; its top ten account for approximately 5%. With 0 bases clipped from V and 2 bases from J, the junction kept 4 bases outside the gene matches. This CDR3 has 15 residues. The V gene's germline CDR1 is GTSNPN and CDR2 SVGIG (reference sequence).

The source is a man between 45 and 60 years old with COVID-19, enrolled during active disease. V is TRBV30 and J is TRBJ2-7, with 10 bases that match TRBD2. The sample comprised peripheral blood. The DNA for the CDR3 is TGTGCCTGGAGTGTAGGGCTAGCGGGGGCCTACGAGCAGTACTTC. This gives the protein CAWSVGLAGAYEQYF.